Many counts were recorded for the clone carrying this TCR beta chain. The antigen is unknown. From the 5' RACE reads, TCRdb called clonotypes with MiXCR, one entry per CDR3 protein. The table includes approximately 300,000 distinct CDR3 sequences, less than 25% detected once. The sample comes from a study of CD8 T cells in ankylosing spondylitis. The CDR3 has 13 residues. V lost 5 bases to trimming and J lost 9 bases, with 14 bases between them. Study outcomes and limitations: With a CD8+ phenotype, disease-linked clones were relatively rare in peripheral blood.

The sequencing input was blood, either unsorted or a sorted T cell fraction (not recorded which). The source is a female donor with ankylosing spondylitis or in good health (not recorded which). V and J are TRBV12-3 or TRBV12-4 and TRBJ2-1; D is unclear. This CDR3 is CASSPDLWTEQFF. Written as DNA, the CDR3 is TGTGCCAGCAGTCCAGATCTATGGACTGAGCAGTTCTTC.